The 18 T cell receptor beta chains listed next were all sequenced from one sample in a study of CD8 T cells in ankylosing spondylitis. TCRdb recomputed calls from the 5' RACE reads with MiXCR, one row per CDR3 protein. The sample includes approximately 150,000 distinct CDR3 sequences, just over 9.5% of them seen just once. Sequencing was done on a sample of blood, either unsorted or a sorted T cell fraction (not recorded which). These receptors originate from a female donor with ankylosing spondylitis or in good health (not recorded which).

This chain connects TRBV11-3 to TRBJ2-1; TRBD2 matches at 7 bases. Germline V gene lookup returns CDR1 SGHNT and CDR2 YENEEA. V dropped 1 base and J dropped 2; count of bases not matched to a gene: 5. This CDR3 has 16 residues. The CDR3 nucleotides are TGTGCCAGCAGCTTAGCGGGGGGAGGGGCCTACAATGAGCAGTTCTTC. This gives the protein CASSLAGGGAYNEQFF.

There are a few counts of this clonotype. The CDR3 loop reads CASSYLSGTTQETQYF. CDR3 in DNA: TGTGCCAGCAGCTACCTATCCGGGACTACCCAAGAGACCCAGTACTTC. The chain uses TRBV9 and TRBJ2-5, with 7 bases lining up with TRBD2. Unmatched junction bases numbered 10, after V lost 4 bases and J lost 1 base. This CDR3 is built from 16 residues. Germline V gives CDR1 SGDLS, CDR2 YYNGEE.

This clonotype came up a few times. V and J are TRBV7-9 and TRBJ1-4, with 7 bases fitting TRBD1. This CDR3 contains 14 residues. In germline, CDR1 is SEHNR, CDR2 FQNEAQ (reference sequence). V trimming: 2 bases; J trimming: 8 bases; junction bases outside the gene matches: 5. The CDR3 loop is CASSLRTGVEKLFF. The CDR3 bases are TGTGCCAGCAGCTTAAGAACAGGGGTGGAAAAACTGTTTTTT.

This clonotype was observed a few times. The chain's CDR3 is CASSSGEHTEAFF. The CDR3 bases are TGTGCCAGCAGTTCAGGGGAACACACTGAAGCTTTCTTT. This chain connects TRBV6-5 to TRBJ1-1; D is possibly TRBD1 (6 bases). V lost 4 bases, J lost 3 bases, and 9 bases lay in between. CDR1 MNHEY and CDR2 SVGAGI come from the germline V gene. This CDR3 spans 13 amino acids.

There are many counts of this clonotype. V gene TRBV11-2 combines with J gene TRBJ2-3; 14 bases are shared with TRBD2. CDR3 length equals 21 residues. V lost 2 bases to trimming and J lost 2 bases; unmatched junction nucleotides: 15. CDR1 is SGHAT and CDR2 is FQNNGV in the germline V gene. Written as DNA, the CDR3 is TGTGCCAGCAGCTTATACCTCCCGGGACTAGCGGGAGTTCCACTCACAGATACGCAGTATTTT. Residues: CASSLYLPGLAGVPLTDTQYF.

The table lists this clonotype with many counts. The chain links TRBV28 to TRBJ1-5, with D perhaps matching TRBD1 (5 bases). The CDR3 runs 15 residues. V was shortened by 2 bases and J by 2 bases, with 10 bases between the two germline ends. The germline gives CDR1 MDHEN, CDR2 SYDVKM. CDR3 nucleotide sequence: TGTGCCAGCAGTTTACGGGTGGGGGGCAATCAGCCCCAGCATTTT. Its translation: CASSLRVGGNQPQHF.

The V call is TRBV7-9, the J call TRBJ2-3, with a tentative D call TRBD2 (5 bases). CDR1 SEHNR and CDR2 FQNEAQ come from the germline V gene (reference sequence). Trimming took off 5 bases at V and 1 base at J, with 13 bases between the two ends. The CDR3 length is 15 residues. CDR3 sequence (DNA): TGTGCCAGCAGCCTCGTGGGAGAGGGCACAGATACGCAGTATTTT. Its translation is CASSLVGEGTDTQYF.

The CDR3, as DNA: TGTGCCAGCAACCCCGGGACTAGCGGGAGAAATTCTGAGCAGTTCTTC. Encoded protein: CASNPGTSGRNSEQFF. The V gene is TRBV6-1, the J gene TRBJ2-1, with 14 bases matching TRBD2. Germline V lookup: CDR1 MNHNS, CDR2 SASEGT. The CDR3 length is 16 residues. Trimming removed 7 bases from V and 9 bases from J; junction bases left unmatched: 11.

The gene calls are TRBV6-2 or TRBV6-3 and TRBJ2-1; TRBD2 matches at 10 bases. Per germline, CDR1 MNHEY and CDR2 SVGEGT. The V segment lost 8 bases and the J segment 1 base; nucleotides outside the gene matches: 8. CDR3 length: 16 residues. CDR3 DNA: TGTGCCAGCCGAAGCGGGAGGGCCTCATCCTACAATGAGCAGTTCTTC. This encodes CASRSGRASSYNEQFF.

The CDR3 loop reads CAIGLHEIHEQYF. The CDR3, as DNA: TGTGCCATCGGCCTACATGAGATCCACGAGCAGTACTTC. This sequence joins TRBV10-3 and TRBJ2-7; no reliable D call. Trimming shortened V by 8 bases and J by 5 bases, and 16 bases separated the two germline ends. Germline CDR1 ENHRY, CDR2 SYGVKD. The CDR3 has 13 residues.

This CDR3 reads CASRGDGNSYEQYF. CDR3 nucleotide sequence: TGTGCCAGCAGGGGGGACGGCAACTCCTACGAGCAGTACTTC. This chain uses TRBV6-1 with TRBJ2-7; D is perhaps TRBD1 or TRBD2 (5 bases each). The CDR3 loop spans 14 amino acids. The V end lost 6 bases, the J end lost 0 bases, and 12 bases lay between the germline ends. The V gene's germline CDR1 is MNHNS and CDR2 SASEGT.

This clonotype appeared a few times. The chain is built from TRBV11-2 and TRBJ2-1; D is unresolved. There are 15 residues in the CDR3. Germline V lookup: CDR1 SGHAT, CDR2 FQNNGV. Trimming shortened V by 3 bases and J by 2 bases, and 11 bases separated the two germline ends. The CDR3 region is CASSFRAPPYNEQFF. The CDR3 nucleotides are TGTGCCAGCAGCTTTCGAGCGCCTCCCTACAATGAGCAGTTCTTC.

This clonotype was detected a few times. The gene calls are TRBV27 and TRBJ2-2, with 9 bases identical to TRBD2. Germline trimming cut 7 bases from V and 3 bases from J; bases unmatched to any gene: 6. The CDR3 has 15 residues. The germline gives CDR1 MNHEY, CDR2 SMNVEV (reference sequence). The CDR3 loop reads CASNTASGDTGELFF. In DNA form, the CDR3 reads TGTGCCAGCAACACCGCTAGCGGGGACACCGGGGAGCTGTTTTTT.

This clonotype was observed at least ten times. CDR3 sequence: CSVEEFRWTTSTEAFF. The CDR3 DNA sequence: TGCAGCGTTGAGGAATTTCGGTGGACGACTAGCACTGAAGCTTTCTTT. The chain carries TRBV29-1 and TRBJ1-1; D not certain. Germline CDR1 is SQVTM and CDR2 is ANQGSEA. The CDR3 extends over 16 amino acids. Trimming removed 3 bases at V and 4 bases at J, with 21 bases between.

The CDR3: CSAPGQDFKSEAFF. CDR3 nucleotides: TGCAGTGCCCCGGGGCAGGATTTTAAAAGTGAAGCTTTCTTT. The chain uses TRBV20-1 and TRBJ1-1; a possible D gene is TRBD1 (5 bases). CDR3 size: 14 residues. The V end lost 6 bases, the J end lost 7 bases, and 21 bases lay between the germline ends. Germline V gene sequence: CDR1 DFQATT, CDR2 SNEGSKA (reference sequence).

The CDR3 DNA is TGTGCCAGCGGACCAGGGGCGAATGAGCAGTTCTTC. Translated: CASGPGANEQFF. The chain is built from TRBV14 and TRBJ2-1, with a tentative D call TRBD1 (6 bases). The CDR3 totals 12 residues. V lost 8 bases and J lost 7, with 12 bases in between. From germline, CDR1 is SGHDN and CDR2 FVKESK.

In this sample, this clonotype turned up a few times. J is TRBJ1-1 and V is TRBV7-9; possible D gene TRBD1, 5 bases. CDR1 is SEHNR and CDR2 is FQNEAQ in the germline V gene (reference sequence). Trimming took 9 bases from V and 5 from J, leaving 16 bases between them. This CDR3 region has 13 residues. The chain's CDR3 is CASSGGIGTEAFF. The CDR3 DNA reads TGTGCCAGTTCCGGGGGGATTGGAACTGAAGCTTTCTTT. The full variable domain, completed using reference TRBV7-9 and TRBJ1-1, is DTGVSQNPRHKITKRGQNVTFRCDPISEHNRLYWYRQTLGQGPEFLTYFQNEAQLEKSRLLSDRFSAERPKGSFSTLEIQRTEQGDSAMYLCASSGGIGTEAFFGQGTRLTVV.

V and J are TRBV13 and TRBJ2-4; 7 bases fit TRBD1. The germline CDR1 and CDR2 sequences are PRHDT and FYEKMQ (reference sequence). The CDR3 is 18 amino acids. Unmatched junction bases numbered 9, after V lost 1 base and J lost 0 bases. The CDR3 bases are TGTGCCAGCAGCTTAGAGGGTAACAGGGGATTAGCCAAAAACATTCAGTACTTC. Translation gives CASSLEGNRGLAKNIQYF. Using reference TRBV13 and TRBJ2-4 for the parts outside the CDR3, the full variable domain is AAGVIQSPRHLIKEKRETATLKCYPIPRHDTVYWYQQGPGQDPQFLISFYEKMQSDKGSIPDRFSAQQFSDYHSELNMSSLELGDSALYFCASSLEGNRGLAKNIQYFGAGTRLSVL.